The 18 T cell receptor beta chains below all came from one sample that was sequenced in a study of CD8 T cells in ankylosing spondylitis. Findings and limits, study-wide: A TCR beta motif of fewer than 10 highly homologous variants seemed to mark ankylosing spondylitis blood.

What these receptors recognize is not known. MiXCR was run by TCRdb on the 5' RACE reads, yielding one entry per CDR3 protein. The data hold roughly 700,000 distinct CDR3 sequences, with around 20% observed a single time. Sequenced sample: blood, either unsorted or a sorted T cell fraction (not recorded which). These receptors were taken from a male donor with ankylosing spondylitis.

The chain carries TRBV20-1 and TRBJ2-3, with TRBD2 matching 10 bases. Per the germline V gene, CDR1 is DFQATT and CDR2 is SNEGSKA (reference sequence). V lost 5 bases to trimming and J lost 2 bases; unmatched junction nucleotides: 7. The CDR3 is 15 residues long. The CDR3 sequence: CSASTAGGNTDTQYF. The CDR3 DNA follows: TGCAGTGCTTCTACAGCGGGAGGGAACACAGATACGCAGTATTTT.

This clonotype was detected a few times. The CDR3 bases are TGTGCCAGCAGTCCCACAGGGACTGCTCAGCCCCAGCATTTT. Protein: CASSPTGTAQPQHF. J is TRBJ1-5 and V is TRBV12-3 or TRBV12-4, with D tentatively TRBD1 (6 bases). CDR3 length: 14 amino acids. V lost 5 bases and J lost 6, with 14 bases in between.

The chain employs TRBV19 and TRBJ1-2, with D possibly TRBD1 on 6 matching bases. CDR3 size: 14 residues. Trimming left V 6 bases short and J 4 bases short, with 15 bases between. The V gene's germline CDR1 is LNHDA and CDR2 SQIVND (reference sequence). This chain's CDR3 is CASREMTGAYGYTF. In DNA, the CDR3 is TGTGCCAGTAGGGAGATGACGGGGGCCTATGGCTACACCTTC. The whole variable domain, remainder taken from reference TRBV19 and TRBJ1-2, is DGGITQSPKYLFRKEGQNVTLSCEQNLNHDAMYWYRQDPGQGLRLIYYSQIVNDFQKGDIAEGYSVSREKKESFPLTVTSAQKNPTAFYLCASREMTGAYGYTFGSGTRLTVV.

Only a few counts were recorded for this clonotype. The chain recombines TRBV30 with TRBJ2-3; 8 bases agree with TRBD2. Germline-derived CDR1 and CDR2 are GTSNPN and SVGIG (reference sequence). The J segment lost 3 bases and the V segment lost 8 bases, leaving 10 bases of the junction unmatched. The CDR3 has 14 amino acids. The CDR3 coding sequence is TGTGCCGGTCCGGGGGGGCCCGGTACAGATACGCAGTATTTT. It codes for CAGPGGPGTDTQYF.

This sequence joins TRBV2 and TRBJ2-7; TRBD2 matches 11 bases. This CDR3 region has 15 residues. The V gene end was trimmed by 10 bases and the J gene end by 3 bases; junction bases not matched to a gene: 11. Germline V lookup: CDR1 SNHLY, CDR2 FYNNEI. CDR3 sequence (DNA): TGTGCCACGCTGGGACTAGCGGAGTCCGGCTACGAGCAGTACTTC. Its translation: CATLGLAESGYEQYF.

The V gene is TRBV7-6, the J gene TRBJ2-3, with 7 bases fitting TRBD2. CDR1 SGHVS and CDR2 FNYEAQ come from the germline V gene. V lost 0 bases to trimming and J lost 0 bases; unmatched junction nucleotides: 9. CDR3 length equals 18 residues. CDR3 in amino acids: CASSLAPGLSTSTDTQYF. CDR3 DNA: TGTGCCAGCAGCTTAGCTCCGGGACTATCAACTAGCACAGATACGCAGTATTTT.

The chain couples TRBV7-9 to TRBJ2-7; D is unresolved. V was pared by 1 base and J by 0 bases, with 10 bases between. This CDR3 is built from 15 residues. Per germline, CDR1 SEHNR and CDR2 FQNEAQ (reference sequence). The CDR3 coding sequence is TGTGCCAGCAGCTTAGGGTCTGTAGCCTCCTACGAGCAGTACTTC. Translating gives CASSLGSVASYEQYF.

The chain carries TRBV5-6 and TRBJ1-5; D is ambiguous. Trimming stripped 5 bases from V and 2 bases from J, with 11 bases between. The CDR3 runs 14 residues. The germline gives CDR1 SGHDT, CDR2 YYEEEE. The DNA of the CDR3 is TGTGCCAGCAGAATGCGGGGAGGCAATCAGCCCCAGCATTTT. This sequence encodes CASRMRGGNQPQHF.

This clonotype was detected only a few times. The DNA for the CDR3 is TGTGCCAGCAGCCTAAAGCTGGGCGGGGAGCTGTTTTTT. Protein product: CASSLKLGGELFF. The chain recombines TRBV2 with TRBJ2-2; D gene unclear. V dropped 6 bases and J dropped 7 bases, with 12 bases sitting between them. Germline V lookup: CDR1 SNHLY, CDR2 FYNNEI. The CDR3 is made up of 13 amino acids.

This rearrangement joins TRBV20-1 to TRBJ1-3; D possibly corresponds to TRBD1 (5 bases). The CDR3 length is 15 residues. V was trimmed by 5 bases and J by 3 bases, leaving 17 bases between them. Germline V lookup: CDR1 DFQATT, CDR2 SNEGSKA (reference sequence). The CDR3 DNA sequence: TGCAGTGCTGGGGGTCCGGGGCTGGGTGGAAACACCATATATTTT. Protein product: CSAGGPGLGGNTIYF.

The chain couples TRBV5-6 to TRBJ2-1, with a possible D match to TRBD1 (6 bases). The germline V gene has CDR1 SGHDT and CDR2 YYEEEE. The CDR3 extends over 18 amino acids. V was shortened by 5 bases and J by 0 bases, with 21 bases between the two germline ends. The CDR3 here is CASRQLSPQDSSYNEQFF. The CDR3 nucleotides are TGTGCCAGCAGGCAATTGTCCCCACAGGACAGCTCCTACAATGAGCAGTTCTTC.

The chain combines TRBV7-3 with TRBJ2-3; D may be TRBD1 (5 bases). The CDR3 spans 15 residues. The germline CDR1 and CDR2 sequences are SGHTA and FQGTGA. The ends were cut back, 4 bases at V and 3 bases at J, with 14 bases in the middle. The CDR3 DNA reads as TGTGCCAGCAGCTACACTCAGGGTGGGACAGATACGCAGTATTTT. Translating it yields CASSYTQGGTDTQYF.

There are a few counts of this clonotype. The CDR3 DNA reads as TGTGCCAGCAGTTCCGTCTGGGGGGCTGAAGAGACCCAGTACTTC. Translated: CASSSVWGAEETQYF. The chain combines TRBV6-5 with TRBJ2-5, with D possibly being TRBD1 or TRBD2 (6 bases each). Germline-derived CDR1 and CDR2 are MNHEY and SVGAGI. The CDR3 covers 15 residues. V lost 4 bases, J lost 3 bases, and 15 bases lay in between.

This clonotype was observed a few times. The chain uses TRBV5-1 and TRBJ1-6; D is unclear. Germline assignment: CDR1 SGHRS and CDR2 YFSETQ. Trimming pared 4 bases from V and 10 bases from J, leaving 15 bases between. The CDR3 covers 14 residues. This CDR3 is CASSTGEGRSPLHF. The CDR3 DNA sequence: TGCGCCAGCAGCACGGGAGAGGGCCGATCACCCCTCCACTTT.

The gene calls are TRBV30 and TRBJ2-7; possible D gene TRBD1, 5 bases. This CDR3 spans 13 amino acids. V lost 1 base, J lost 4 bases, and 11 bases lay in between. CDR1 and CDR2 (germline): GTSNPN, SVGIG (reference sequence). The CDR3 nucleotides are TGTGCCTGGAGTGGTGACAGACCTTACGAGCAGTACTTC. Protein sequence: CAWSGDRPYEQYF.

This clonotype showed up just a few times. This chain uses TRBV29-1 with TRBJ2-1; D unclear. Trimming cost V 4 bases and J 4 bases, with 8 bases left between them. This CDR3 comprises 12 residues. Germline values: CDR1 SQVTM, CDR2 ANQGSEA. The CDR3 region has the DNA TGCAGCGTTGGAGTGTTTTACAATGAGCAGTTCTTC. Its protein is CSVGVFYNEQFF.

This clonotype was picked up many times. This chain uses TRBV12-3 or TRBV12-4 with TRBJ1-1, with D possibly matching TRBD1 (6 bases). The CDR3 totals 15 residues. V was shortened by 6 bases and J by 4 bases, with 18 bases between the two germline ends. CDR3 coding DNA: TGTGCCAGCAGCCCCCGCTCAGGGGCGGGCACTGAAGCTTTCTTT. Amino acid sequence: CASSPRSGAGTEAFF.

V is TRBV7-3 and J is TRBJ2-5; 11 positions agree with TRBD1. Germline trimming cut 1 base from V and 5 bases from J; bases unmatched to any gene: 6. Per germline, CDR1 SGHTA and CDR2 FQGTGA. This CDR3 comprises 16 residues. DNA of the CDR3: TGTGCCAGCAGCTTAAACGGACAGGGGGCTGGGGAGACCCAGTACTTC. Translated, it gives CASSLNGQGAGETQYF.